This passage covers 23 T cell receptor beta chains from one sample sequenced in a study of blood T cell repertoires in COVID-19. Repertoires were generated with immunoSEQ multiplex PCR, while TCRdb's copy carries only in-frame clones and drops some. This sample has hundreds of thousands of clones, with 84% found just once. Sequenced sample: peripheral blood. The receptors come from a man younger than 45 with active or convalescent COVID-19.

This clone came up once. V usage is TRBV28 and J usage is TRBJ2-5; D gene unclear. Between the trimmed V and J ends, which lost 6 bases and 1 base, there was a span of 9 bases. Germline CDR1 is MDHEN and CDR2 is SYDVKM. This CDR3 contains 13 residues. The chain's CDR3 is CASSSPPQETQYF. For the CDR3, the DNA is TGTGCCAGCAGCTCCCCCCCCCAAGAGACCCAGTACTTC.

V and J are TRBV10-1 and TRBJ1-2; D may be TRBD1 (6 bases). Trimming stripped 5 bases from V and 4 bases from J, with 11 bases between. The CDR3 runs to 13 residues. Germline CDR1 and CDR2: WNHNN and SYGVQD (reference sequence). The CDR3 sequence: CASSYGTPYGYTF. CDR3 bases: TGCGCCAGCAGTTACGGGACACCCTATGGCTACACCTTC.

The chain employs TRBV7-9 and TRBJ1-4; 10 bases align to TRBD1. The CDR3 contains 14 residues. The germline CDR1 and CDR2 sequences are SEHNR and FQNEAQ (reference sequence). The trim removed 6 bases at V and 8 bases at J, leaving 6 bases unmatched. CDR3 loop: CASSRQGAGEKLFF. In nucleotides, the CDR3 is TGTGCCAGCAGTAGACAGGGGGCGGGAGAAAAACTGTTTTTT.

The CDR3 DNA is TGTGCCACCAGTGATCACCGGGGGGCAGATACGCAGTATTTT. Translation: CATSDHRGADTQYF. This rearrangement joins TRBV24-1 to TRBJ2-3, with TRBD2 matching over 7 bases. The CDR3 length is 14 residues. Trimming cost V 3 bases and J 4 bases; bases outside gene matches: 3. CDR1 and CDR2 (germline): KGHDR, SFDVKD.

This CDR3 is CASSIVLGRQPQHF. In DNA, the CDR3 is TGTGCCAGTAGTATAGTTCTGGGGAGGCAGCCCCAGCATTTT. The J gene is TRBJ1-5, the V gene TRBV19; no firm D call. V was clipped by 1 base and J by 7 bases, with 11 bases between them. This CDR3 is 14 amino acids long. Per germline, CDR1 LNHDA and CDR2 SQIVND (reference sequence).

This clone was observed a few times. The CDR3 DNA is TGTGCCAGCAGTTCACAGGTGCGTGAAGCTTTCTTT. Translation gives CASSSQVREAFF. The V gene is TRBV6-5, the J gene TRBJ1-1; TRBD1 might be the D (5 bases). Trimming removed 4 bases from V and 7 bases from J, with 10 bases in between. This CDR3 contains 12 residues. The V gene's germline CDR1 is MNHEY and CDR2 SVGAGI.

The CDR3: CASSQDLSSGNTIYF. DNA for the CDR3: TGCGCCAGCAGCCAAGACCTCAGCTCTGGAAACACCATATATTTT. V usage is TRBV4-3 and J usage is TRBJ1-3; the D is unclear. The V and J ends lost 0 bases and 0 bases respectively, with 6 bases between them. CDR3 size: 15 residues. CDR1 and CDR2 (germline): LGHNA, YSLEER.

The genes are TRBV2 and TRBJ1-6, with D possibly TRBD1 on 6 matching bases. With 7 bases removed from V and 10 bases from J, the gap between germline ends came to 11 bases. The CDR3 is 12 amino acids. CDR1 SNHLY and CDR2 FYNNEI come from the germline V gene. DNA of the CDR3: TGTGCCAGCAACCACAGGGACTCACCCCTCCACTTT. Translated: CASNHRDSPLHF.

V is TRBV6-5 and J is TRBJ1-3, with D perhaps matching TRBD1 (5 bases). This CDR3 has 13 amino acids. With 6 bases removed from V and 7 bases from J, the gap between germline ends came to 13 bases. The germline gives CDR1 MNHEY, CDR2 SVGAGI. CDR3 loop: CASSISEGNTIYF. In DNA form, the CDR3 reads TGTGCCAGCAGCATTTCGGAGGGGAACACCATATATTTT.

CDR3 sequence: CASSLGLAGGPSEQYF. CDR3 bases: TGTGCCAGCAGCTTGGGACTAGCGGGAGGGCCCTCCGAGCAGTACTTC. The V gene is TRBV5-4, the J gene TRBJ2-7, with 14 bases aligning to TRBD2. The CDR3 has 16 residues. Germline V CDR1 and CDR2: SGHNT, YYREEE (reference sequence). Trimming cost V 0 bases and J 6 bases; bases outside gene matches: 5.

The chain combines TRBV3-1 (or the pseudogene TRBV3-2) with TRBJ1-1; D unresolved. Per germline, CDR1 LGHDT and CDR2 YNNKEL (reference sequence). CDR3 length equals 16 residues. Trimming left V 1 base short and J 0 bases short, with 12 bases between. The CDR3 region has the DNA TGTGCCAGCAGCCAAGTCGGTTGGGAGATGAACACTGAAGCTTTCTTT. Translating gives CASSQVGWEMNTEAFF.

This chain uses TRBV24-1 with TRBJ1-2; a possible D gene is TRBD1 (5 bases). There are 15 residues in the CDR3. Germline-derived CDR1 and CDR2 are KGHDR and SFDVKD. Trimming pared 5 bases from V and 3 bases from J, leaving 15 bases between. The CDR3 DNA is TGTGCCACCAGTGCCCCGCGGGACGGACACTATGGCTACACCTTC. Translated: CATSAPRDGHYGYTF.

This CDR3 reads CASSQGGLAGGEFF. CDR3 in DNA: TGCGCCAGCAGCCAAGGGGGACTAGCGGGGGGCGAGTTCTTC. This chain uses TRBV4-3 with TRBJ2-1; 15 bases are a match to TRBD2. The V segment lost 1 base and the J segment 14 bases; nucleotides outside the gene matches: 3. From germline, CDR1 is LGHNA and CDR2 YSLEER. This CDR3 region has 14 residues.

The rearrangement joins TRBV12-3 or TRBV12-4 to TRBJ1-2; 7 nucleotides agree with TRBD1. Trimming at V came to 5 bases and at J to 7 bases, leaving 7 bases not matched to a gene. The CDR3 contains 13 residues. The CDR3 is CASSHRQGSGYTF. The CDR3 DNA reads TGTGCCAGCAGTCATCGACAGGGATCTGGCTACACCTTC.

The rearrangement uses TRBV5-4 and TRBJ2-3; TRBD2 agrees at 13 bases. With V trimmed by 0 bases and J by 2 bases, 3 bases remained unmatched. CDR1 and CDR2 from the germline V gene are SGHNT and YYREEE (reference sequence). This CDR3 is built from 17 residues. CDR3 loop: CASSLGLAGGLTDTQYF. For the CDR3, the DNA is TGTGCCAGCAGCTTGGGACTAGCGGGGGGCCTCACAGATACGCAGTATTTT.

The chain recombines TRBV7-2 with TRBJ2-3, with 7 nucleotides matching TRBD2. Germline V gene sequence: CDR1 SGHTA, CDR2 FQGNSA. Trimming took 6 bases from V and 4 from J; bases not matched to a gene: 13. The CDR3 has 16 residues. The CDR3 is CASRGPGLEDSDTQYF. In DNA, the CDR3 is TGTGCCAGCAGGGGCCCCGGACTAGAAGATTCAGATACGCAGTATTTT.

V is TRBV19 and J is TRBJ1-1; D not certain. The CDR3 totals 17 residues. CDR1 is LNHDA and CDR2 is SQIVND in the germline V gene (reference sequence). V shed 6 bases and J shed 0 bases, with 20 bases lying between them. This CDR3 reads CASSQTPGLIMNTEAFF. The CDR3 DNA is TGTGCCAGTAGCCAAACTCCCGGACTGATCATGAACACTGAAGCTTTCTTT.

This chain links TRBV7-2 with TRBJ2-2, with 13 bases lining up with TRBD2. This CDR3 contains 18 residues. CDR1 and CDR2 (germline): SGHTA, FQGNSA. V lost 1 base and J lost 3; bases outside the gene matches: 5. The CDR3 sequence is CASSLDGLAGEHTGELFF. The CDR3 DNA reads TGTGCCAGCAGCTTAGATGGACTAGCGGGAGAGCACACCGGGGAGCTGTTTTTT. The complete variable domain, with remaining parts taken from reference TRBV7-2 and TRBJ2-2, reads GAGVSQSPSNKVTEKGKDVELRCDPISGHTALYWYRQSLGQGLEFLIYFQGNSAPDKSGLPSDRFSAERTGGSVSTLTIQRTQQEDSAVYLCASSLDGLAGEHTGELFFGEGSRLTVL.

The chain has TRBV5-4 and TRBJ1-1; D not resolved. Trimming stripped 4 bases from V and 1 base from J, with 14 bases between. Germline V gene lookup returns CDR1 SGHNT and CDR2 YYREEE (reference sequence). The CDR3 totals 15 residues. CDR3 residues: CASSPRRGGNTEAFF. CDR3 in DNA: TGTGCCAGCAGCCCTCGCCGGGGTGGGAACACTGAAGCTTTCTTT.

The V gene is TRBV5-1, the J gene TRBJ2-5; 7 nucleotides align to TRBD2. The CDR3 is made up of 16 amino acids. The trim removed 3 bases at V and 0 bases at J, leaving 8 bases unmatched. CDR1 and CDR2 from the germline V gene are SGHRS and YFSETQ. Here the CDR3 reads CASSSPGTKYQETQYF. CDR3 coding DNA: TGCGCCAGCAGCTCACCCGGGACTAAGTACCAAGAGACCCAGTACTTC.

V usage is TRBV9 and J usage is TRBJ1-1, with D maybe TRBD1 (5 bases). This CDR3 comprises 16 residues. Germline CDR1 reads SGDLS; CDR2 reads YYNGEE. V lost 0 bases and J 6 bases, leaving 18 bases between the germline ends. The CDR3 region is CASSVADHPWGAEAFF. For the CDR3, the DNA is TGTGCCAGCAGCGTAGCGGACCACCCCTGGGGCGCTGAAGCTTTCTTT.

The V gene is TRBV9, the J gene TRBJ2-1, with 8 bases matching TRBD2. The CDR3 contains 15 residues. Germline CDR1 SGDLS, CDR2 YYNGEE. Germline trimming cut 1 base from V and 2 bases from J; bases unmatched to any gene: 2. The CDR3 protein is CASSVISGTYNEQFF. DNA of the CDR3: TGTGCCAGCAGCGTAATTAGCGGGACCTACAATGAGCAGTTCTTC.

The chain carries TRBV30 and TRBJ1-2, with a tentative D call TRBD1 (6 bases). V was pared by 7 bases and J by 4 bases, with 16 bases between. The CDR3 sequence is 13 residues long. The germline gives CDR1 GTSNPN, CDR2 SVGIG (reference sequence). The CDR3 region is CASRSGEGYGYTF. The CDR3 nucleotides are TGTGCCTCCCGTTCAGGGGAGGGCTATGGCTACACCTTC.